The 8 T cell receptor beta chains presented below share a single source sample, sequenced in a study of tumor and adjacent non-tumor tissue in lung cancer. Three rounds of nested PCR, following a modified ARM-PCR protocol, produced the TCRbeta library. TCRdb analysed the multiplex PCR reads with MiXCR anew, one entry per CDR3 protein. The sample has 60,000 to 85,000 distinct CDR3 sequences; 80% are singletons. RNA was extracted from bulk tissue without any cell sorting. The sequenced material came from lung tumor tissue. The source is a woman aged 45-60 years with non-small cell lung cancer.

Details on this clonotype: At one of its ends the junction is not consistent with the germline gene, which may arise from a read error. The chain carries TRBV29-1 and TRBJ2-1; possibly TRBD2 for D (6 bases). The CDR3 has 9 amino acids. The germline CDR1 and CDR2 sequences are SQVTM and ANQGSEA. CDR3 region: CSGGGPELF. DNA of the CDR3: TGCAGTGGGGGAGGCCCGGAGCTCTTC.

This clonotype occurred once. At one end, the junction sequence differs from germline, possibly due to a read error. V usage is TRBV5-4 and J usage is TRBJ2-2, with 7 bases that match TRBD2. CDR3 length: 15 amino acids. In germline, CDR1 is SGHNT, CDR2 YYREEE (reference sequence). CDR3 sequence (DNA): TGTGCCAACAGCCCCACACTAGGGACTACCGGAGAGCTGTTTTTT. Translation: CANSPTLGTTGELFF.

Details on this clonotype: The junction differs from germline at one of its ends, possibly a read error. This chain uses TRBV20-1 with TRBJ1-1, with D perhaps matching TRBD1 (5 bases). CDR3 length equals 13 residues. Germline CDR1 reads DFQATT; CDR2 reads SNEGSKA (reference sequence). CDR3 coding DNA: TGCATTGCTTATAGGGGTACGAACACTGAAGCTTACTTT. Residues: CIAYRGTNTEAYF.

This clonotype rates as medium-sized. The chain carries TRBV6-2 or TRBV6-3 and TRBJ1-5; 9 bases align to TRBD1. The CDR3 spans 15 residues. Trimming removed 9 bases from V and 5 bases from J; junction bases left unmatched: 11. The V gene's germline CDR1 is MNHEY and CDR2 SVGEGT. The CDR3 sequence: CASASRGQGYQPQHF. DNA for the CDR3: TGTGCCAGTGCGAGCCGGGGACAGGGTTATCAGCCCCAGCATTTT.

In regard to this clonotype: The junction differs from germline at one of its ends, possibly a read error. This chain joins TRBV20-1 and TRBJ2-7; D may match TRBD1 or TRBD2 (5 bases each). Germline CDR1 and CDR2: DFQATT and SNEGSKA (reference sequence). The CDR3 is 15 residues long. The CDR3 coding sequence is TGCAGTGCCAGAGGTCTCCGGGACGCCTCCCCCGAGCAATGTTTC. It codes for CSARGLRDASPEQCF.

Note on this clonotype: Germline is not matched at one junction end, which may reflect a read error. The V gene is TRBV11-2, the J gene TRBJ2-7; TRBD2 matches 9 bases. This CDR3 is 14 amino acids long. The germline V gene has CDR1 SGHAT and CDR2 FQNNGV. CDR3 region: CANSSLAGVGEQYF. In nucleotides, the CDR3 is TGTGCCAACAGCTCATTAGCGGGGGTAGGAGAGCAGTATTTC.

This chain connects TRBV11-2 to TRBJ2-7, with D possibly matching TRBD2 (5 bases). The ends were cut back, 0 bases at V and 12 bases at J, with 21 bases in the middle. CDR1 and CDR2 (germline): SGHAT, FQNNGV. The CDR3 has 15 residues. The CDR3 spells CASSLELGSSYEVYF. The CDR3 DNA is TGTGCCAGCAGCTTAGAATTGGGGAGCTCATACGAGGTGTACTTC.

Comments on this clonotype: Because it lacks the conserved phenylalanine or tryptophan at the end, this CDR3 is likely a read error. This chain uses TRBV11-2 with TRBJ2-5, with D possibly TRBD1 on 6 matching bases. CDR1 and CDR2 from the germline V gene are SGHAT and FQNNGV. CDR3 length: 14 amino acids. The chain's CDR3 is CPRSSGQTRETQYL. As DNA, the CDR3 is TGTCCCAGGAGTTCCGGACAGACCCGGGAGACCCAGTACTTG.